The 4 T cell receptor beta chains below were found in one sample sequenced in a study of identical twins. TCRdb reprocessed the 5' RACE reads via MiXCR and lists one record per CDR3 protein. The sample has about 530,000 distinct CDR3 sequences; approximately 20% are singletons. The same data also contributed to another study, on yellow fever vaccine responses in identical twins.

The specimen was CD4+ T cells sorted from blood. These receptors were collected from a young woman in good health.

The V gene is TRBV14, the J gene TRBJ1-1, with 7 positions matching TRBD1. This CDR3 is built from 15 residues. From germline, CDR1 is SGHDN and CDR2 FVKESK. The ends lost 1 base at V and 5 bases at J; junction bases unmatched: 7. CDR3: CASSQGLGGGTEAFF. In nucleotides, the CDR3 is TGTGCCAGCAGCCAAGGACTAGGGGGCGGAACTGAAGCTTTCTTT. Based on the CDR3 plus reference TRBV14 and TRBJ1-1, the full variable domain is EAGVTQFPSHSVIEKGQTVTLRCDPISGHDNLYWYRRVMGKEIKFLLHFVKESKQDESGMPNNRFLAERTGGTYSTLKVQPAELEDSGVYFCASSQGLGGGTEAFFGQGTRLTVV.

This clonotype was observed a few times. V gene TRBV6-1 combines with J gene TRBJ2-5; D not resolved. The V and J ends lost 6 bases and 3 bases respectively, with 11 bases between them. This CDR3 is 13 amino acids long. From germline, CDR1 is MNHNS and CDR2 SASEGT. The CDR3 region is CASRIGREETQYF. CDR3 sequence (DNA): TGTGCCAGCAGGATAGGACGTGAAGAGACCCAGTACTTC.

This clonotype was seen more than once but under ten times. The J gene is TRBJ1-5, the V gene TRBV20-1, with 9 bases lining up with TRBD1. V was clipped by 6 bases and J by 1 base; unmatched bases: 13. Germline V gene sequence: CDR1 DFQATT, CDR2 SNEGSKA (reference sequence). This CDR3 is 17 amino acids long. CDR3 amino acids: CSATPTGGKRSNQPQHF. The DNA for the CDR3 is TGCAGTGCAACACCGACAGGGGGTAAACGAAGCAATCAGCCCCAGCATTTT.

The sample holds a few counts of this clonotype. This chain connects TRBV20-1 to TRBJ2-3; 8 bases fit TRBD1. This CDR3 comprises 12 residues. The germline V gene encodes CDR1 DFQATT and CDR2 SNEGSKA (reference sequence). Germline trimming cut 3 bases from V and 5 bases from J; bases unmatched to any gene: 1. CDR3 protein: CSARTGVDTQYF. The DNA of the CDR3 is TGCAGTGCTAGGACAGGGGTAGATACGCAGTATTTT.